The entry below describes one TCR beta chain. Its target is not known. The table came from immunoSEQ multiplex PCR; TCRdb's copy has only in-frame clones and leaves some out. The data contain tens of thousands of clones, about 90% of them singletons. The data stem from a study of graft-versus-host responses after intestinal transplantation. Study overall: All recipients got anti-thymocyte globulin induction, then tacrolimus and steroids for about three years.

Per germline, CDR1 SGDLS and CDR2 YYNGEE. The CDR3 loop spans 15 amino acids. V was cut by 0 bases and J by 1 base, with 10 bases left in between. Whole-study findings and limits: Across patients carrying graft-donor T cell macrochimerism, allografts held high graft-versus-host to host-versus-graft clonal ratios. Marrow from the recipient contained GvH clones, some of which had appeared first in ileum or blood.

Sequencing was performed on unstimulated CD8+ T cells sorted from spleen or lymph node cells, taken before intestinal transplant. The V call is TRBV9, the J call TRBJ1-1; D possibly corresponds to TRBD1 (6 bases). The sequence was obtained from a human donor who received an intestinal transplant. CDR3 DNA: TGTGCCAGCAGCGTAGACACAGGGTCGAACACTGAAGCTTTCTTT. Its translation: CASSVDTGSNTEAFF.